The clone carrying this TCR beta chain was detected only once. The data belong to a study of control samples from healthy donors and cancer patients. The germline CDR1 and CDR2 sequences are SEHNR and FQNEAQ (reference sequence). This CDR3 contains 12 residues. Trimming left V 7 bases short and J 11 bases short, with 17 bases between. Clones were read by immunoSEQ multiplex PCR, and TCRdb kept only the in-frame ones, dropping some. The data contain fewer than 95,000 clones, 91% of them singletons. The origin of this receptor is a young man in good health. The rearrangement joins TRBV7-9 to TRBJ1-1, with a possible D match to TRBD1 (5 bases). The sequencing sample was made of blood. The CDR3 nucleotides read TGTGCCAGCATTGGGACCGCGGGAGACGCTTTCTTT. It is translated as CASIGTAGDAFF.